Below, 25 T cell receptor beta chains from the same sample are listed, as sequenced in a study of blood T cell repertoires in COVID-19. Only in-frame clones appear in the TCRdb table, and some are missing; sequencing was by immunoSEQ multiplex PCR. The sample contains over 150,000 clones, more than 70% of which appear only once. The sequencing sample was made of peripheral blood. The receptors derive from an elderly woman with active or convalescent COVID-19.

The chain employs TRBV10-3 and TRBJ2-3; D perhaps matches TRBD2 (6 bases). V shed 7 bases and J shed 3 bases, with 8 bases lying between them. Per the germline V gene, CDR1 is ENHRY and CDR2 is SYGVKD. This CDR3 contains 12 residues. The CDR3 bases are TGTGCCATCAAGAGCGGGACAGATACGCAGTATTTT. This translates into CAIKSGTDTQYF.

The chain links TRBV9 to TRBJ1-1; the D is unclear. Germline values: CDR1 SGDLS, CDR2 YYNGEE. The CDR3 extends over 15 amino acids. Trimming stripped 2 bases from V and 0 bases from J, with 11 bases between. The CDR3 region has the DNA TGTGCCAGCAGCGTCCGAGAAAGCATGAACACTGAAGCTTTCTTT. This gives the protein CASSVRESMNTEAFF. Supplemented by reference TRBV9 and TRBJ1-1, the full variable domain reads DSGVTQTPKHLITATGQRVTLRCSPRSGDLSVYWYQQSLDQGLQFLIQYYNGEERAKGNILERFSAQQFPDLHSELNLSSLELGDSALYFCASSVRESMNTEAFFGQGTRLTVV.

The J gene is TRBJ1-2, the V gene TRBV7-9, with 8 bases identical to TRBD1. The CDR3 has 15 amino acids. V gave up 5 bases and J gave up 6 bases; unmatched junction bases: 11. Per the germline V gene, CDR1 is SEHNR and CDR2 is FQNEAQ (reference sequence). The CDR3 loop reads CASSQDRGLLDGYTF. The CDR3 region has the DNA TGTGCCAGCAGCCAAGACAGGGGCTTACTGGATGGCTACACCTTC.

DNA for the CDR3: TGCAGCGAACTAAACAGGGAATTGAACACTGAAGCTTTCTTT. This translates into CSELNRELNTEAFF. This chain connects TRBV29-1 to TRBJ1-1; perhaps TRBD1 as D (6 bases). V lost 7 bases and J lost 0, with 15 bases in between. Germline CDR1 is SQVTM and CDR2 is ANQGSEA. The CDR3 runs to 14 residues.

This chain connects TRBV5-1 to TRBJ2-3; 14 bases line up with TRBD2. V lost 7 bases to trimming and J lost 4 bases; unmatched junction nucleotides: 8. Germline CDR1 reads SGHRS; CDR2 reads YFSETQ. The CDR3 is 16 amino acids. Written as DNA, the CDR3 is TGCGCCAGCTCCCCCGGGGGACTAGCGGGAGCAGATACGCAGTATTTT. Its protein is CASSPGGLAGADTQYF.

This chain uses TRBV28 with TRBJ1-1; no reliable D call. Trimming removed 1 base at V and 3 bases at J, with 12 bases between. There are 15 residues in the CDR3. CDR1 is MDHEN, CDR2 SYDVKM, per germline. This chain's CDR3 is CASSLSPVRDTEAFF. CDR3 DNA: TGTGCCAGCAGTTTATCTCCCGTTCGGGACACTGAAGCTTTCTTT.

J is TRBJ1-2 and V is TRBV5-1; perhaps TRBD1 as D (6 bases). Germline CDR1 is SGHRS and CDR2 is YFSETQ. Between the trimmed V and J ends, which lost 1 base and 7 bases, there was a span of 11 bases. This CDR3 is built from 13 residues. DNA for the CDR3: TGCGCCAGCAGCTTGTCAGGGGAGGGTGGCTACACCTTC. Translating gives CASSLSGEGGYTF.

V is TRBV4-2 and J is TRBJ2-1; D is perhaps TRBD2 (6 bases). Trimming cost V 1 base and J 8 bases, with 12 bases left between them. The CDR3 is made up of 14 amino acids. The V gene's germline CDR1 is LGHNA and CDR2 YNFKEQ. CDR3: CASSQATSLDEQFF. The DNA for the CDR3 is TGTGCCAGCAGCCAAGCGACTAGTCTGGATGAGCAGTTCTTC.

The chain carries TRBV19 and TRBJ1-1; D is perhaps TRBD1 (6 bases). V was shortened by 5 bases and J by 1 base, with 8 bases between the two germline ends. The CDR3 runs 13 residues. Per germline, CDR1 LNHDA and CDR2 SQIVND (reference sequence). CDR3 DNA: TGTGCCAGTAGTTACAGGGAGAACACTGAAGCTTTCTTT. It yields the protein CASSYRENTEAFF.

The rearrangement uses TRBV28 and TRBJ2-7; TRBD2 is a possible D gene (5 bases). The germline gives CDR1 MDHEN, CDR2 SYDVKM. V was clipped by 1 base and J by 5 bases, with 15 bases between them. The CDR3 is 15 amino acids. The DNA for the CDR3 is TGTGCCAGCAGTTTATCGGGTGTGGGAGATCACGAGCAGTACTTC. This codes for CASSLSGVGDHEQYF.

This sequence joins TRBV28 and TRBJ1-1, with 7 bases matching TRBD1. The germline V gene encodes CDR1 MDHEN and CDR2 SYDVKM. Germline trimming cut 6 bases from V and 4 bases from J; bases unmatched to any gene: 5. This CDR3 region has 13 residues. The CDR3 is CASSERGRTEAFF. The CDR3 DNA is TGTGCCAGCAGCGAAAGGGGGCGCACTGAAGCTTTCTTT. Using reference TRBV28 and TRBJ1-1 for the parts outside the CDR3, the full variable domain is DVKVTQSSRYLVKRTGEKVFLECVQDMDHENMFWYRQDPGLGLRLIYFSYDVKMKEKGDIPEGYSVSREKKERFSLILESASTNQTSMYLCASSERGRTEAFFGQGTRLTVV.

This clone was found a few times. The chain carries TRBV28 and TRBJ1-3, with D possibly TRBD1 on 5 matching bases. CDR3 length: 14 residues. CDR1 is MDHEN and CDR2 is SYDVKM in the germline V gene. V lost 7 bases, J lost 1 base, and 11 bases lay in between. Here the CDR3 reads CASKWGVSGNTIYF. DNA for the CDR3: TGTGCCAGCAAATGGGGGGTATCTGGAAACACCATATATTTT.

The chain uses TRBV25-1 and TRBJ2-5; 7 nucleotides align to TRBD1. Trimming cost V 5 bases and J 2 bases; bases outside gene matches: 8. This CDR3 contains 15 residues. Germline CDR1 is MGHDK and CDR2 is SYGVNS. CDR3 nucleotide sequence: TGTGCCAGCAGTATGAGACAGGGTTGGCAAGAGACCCAGTACTTC. Encoded protein: CASSMRQGWQETQYF.

The CDR3 DNA sequence: TGTGCCAGCAGCAGGGACAGTGGCTATGGCTACACCTTC. The encoded protein is CASSRDSGYGYTF. V is TRBV9 and J is TRBJ1-2; TRBD1 aligns across 7 bases. Trimming at V came to 4 bases and at J to 4 bases, leaving 4 bases not matched to a gene. The CDR3 is 13 residues long. Germline V gene data show CDR1 as SGDLS and CDR2 as YYNGEE.

The chain is built from TRBV6-1 and TRBJ1-4; perhaps TRBD1 as D (6 bases). The V gene's germline CDR1 is MNHNS and CDR2 SASEGT. With 10 bases removed from V and 5 bases from J, the gap between germline ends came to 14 bases. The CDR3 length is 13 residues. The CDR3 reads CATRGGGNEKLFF. The CDR3 nucleotides read TGTGCCACCCGAGGGGGGGGGAATGAAAAACTGTTTTTT.

The chain joins TRBV6-5 to TRBJ1-1; TRBD1 might be the D (5 bases). Germline V gene sequence: CDR1 MNHEY, CDR2 SVGAGI. Trimming stripped 7 bases from V and 1 base from J, with 13 bases between. This CDR3 is built from 14 residues. Here the CDR3 DNA reads TGTGCCAGCACCTTCGGGCAGGGGAACACTGAAGCTTTCTTT. Encoded protein: CASTFGQGNTEAFF.

Here the CDR3 DNA reads TGTGCCAGCAGCGTTTTAGGACAAGCGGATACGCAGTATTTT. It encodes CASSVLGQADTQYF. The chain employs TRBV9 and TRBJ2-3; perhaps TRBD1 as D (5 bases). The germline V and J ends were trimmed by 2 bases and 6 bases, with 13 bases remaining between them. Germline-derived CDR1 and CDR2 are SGDLS and YYNGEE. The CDR3 consists of 14 residues.

The V call is TRBV18, the J call TRBJ2-2; the match to TRBD2 covers 9 bases. This CDR3 has 17 residues. Germline lookup yields CDR1 KGHSH and CDR2 LQKENI. The V and J ends lost 1 base and 4 bases, in that order; junction bases with no gene match: 7. The CDR3: CASSPRASGTVTGELFF. CDR3 nucleotides: TGTGCCAGCTCACCACGGGCTAGCGGGACAGTCACCGGGGAGCTGTTTTTT.

In the case of this clone: Other nucleotide sequences in the sample specify the same CDR3. V usage is TRBV2 and J usage is TRBJ2-7; 7 positions agree with TRBD1. J gave up 1 base and V 1 base, and 7 bases lay outside the gene matches. Germline loops: CDR1 SNHLY, CDR2 FYNNEI. The CDR3 length is 16 residues. CDR3 loop: CASSEGKGGRSYEQYF. In DNA, the CDR3 is TGTGCCAGCAGTGAAGGTAAAGGGGGCAGATCCTACGAGCAGTACTTC.

The chain employs TRBV28 and TRBJ1-5; no firm D call. Trimming took 4 bases from V and 0 from J, leaving 7 bases between them. Per the germline V gene, CDR1 is MDHEN and CDR2 is SYDVKM. This CDR3 is 14 amino acids long. CDR3 region: CASSYTISNQPQHF. The CDR3 bases are TGTGCCAGCAGTTACACAATTAGCAATCAGCCCCAGCATTTT.

V usage is TRBV28 and J usage is TRBJ1-2; unclear D gene. The length of the CDR3 is 13 residues. The germline CDR1 and CDR2 sequences are MDHEN and SYDVKM. V lost 7 bases and J lost 3, with 12 bases in between. CDR3 DNA: TGTGCCAGCATTGGAGCGGTGGACTATGGCTACACCTTC. Translation gives CASIGAVDYGYTF.

V gene TRBV28 combines with J gene TRBJ1-2; D is uncertain. Trimming left V 8 bases short and J 6 bases short, with 7 bases between. The CDR3 sequence is 10 residues long. In germline, CDR1 is MDHEN, CDR2 SYDVKM. The CDR3 sequence: CASLYNGYTF. CDR3 sequence (DNA): TGTGCCAGCTTGTACAATGGCTACACCTTC.

The CDR3, as DNA: TGTGCCAGCAGCCCCCCGCGAGGGCGGGAGTACCCTGAGCAGTTCTTC. It specifies CASSPPRGREYPEQFF. The V and J genes are TRBV6-6 and TRBJ2-1; 7 bases are a match to TRBD2. CDR3 length: 16 amino acids. The ends lost 6 bases at V and 9 bases at J; junction bases unmatched: 17. The germline V gene has CDR1 MNHNY and CDR2 SVGAGI (reference sequence).

J is TRBJ2-5 and V is TRBV5-5, with D possibly matching TRBD1 (6 bases). The CDR3 length is 14 residues. Trimming stripped 4 bases from V and 5 bases from J, with 15 bases between. Per germline, CDR1 SGHKS and CDR2 YYEKEE (reference sequence). CDR3 nucleotides: TGTGCCAGCAGCGCCGAAAGGGGGACGGAGACCCAGTACTTC. It codes for CASSAERGTETQYF.

This clone was counted a few times. The chain carries TRBV6-1 and TRBJ1-1; D is unresolved. Trimming shortened V by 3 bases and J by 10 bases, and 12 bases separated the two germline ends. The CDR3 contains 12 residues. Germline values: CDR1 MNHNS, CDR2 SASEGT. The CDR3 loop reads CASSEGRTRAFF. DNA of the CDR3: TGTGCCAGCAGTGAGGGCCGAACCCGAGCTTTCTTT.